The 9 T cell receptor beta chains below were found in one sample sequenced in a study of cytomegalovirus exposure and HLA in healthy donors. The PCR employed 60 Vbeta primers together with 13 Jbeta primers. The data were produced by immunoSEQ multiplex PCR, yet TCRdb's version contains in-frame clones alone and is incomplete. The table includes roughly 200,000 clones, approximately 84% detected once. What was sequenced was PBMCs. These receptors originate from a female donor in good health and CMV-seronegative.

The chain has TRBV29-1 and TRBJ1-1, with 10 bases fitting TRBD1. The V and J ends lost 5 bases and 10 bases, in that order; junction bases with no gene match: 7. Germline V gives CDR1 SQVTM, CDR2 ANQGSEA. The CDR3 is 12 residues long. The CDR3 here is CSVRGQGEGAFF. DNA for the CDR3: TGCAGCGTTCGCGGACAGGGGGAAGGAGCTTTCTTT.

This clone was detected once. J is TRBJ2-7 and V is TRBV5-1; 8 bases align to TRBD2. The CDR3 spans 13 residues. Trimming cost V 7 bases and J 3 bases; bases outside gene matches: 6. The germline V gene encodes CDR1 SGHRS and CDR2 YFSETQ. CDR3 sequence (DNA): TGCGCCAGCCGCACTAGCGGTGGCTACGAGCAGTACTTC. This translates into CASRTSGGYEQYF. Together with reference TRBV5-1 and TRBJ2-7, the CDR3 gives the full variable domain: KAGVTQTPRYLIKTRGQQVTLSCSPISGHRSVSWYQQTPGQGLQFLFEYFSETQRNKGNFPGRFSGRQFSNSRSEMNVSTLELGDSALYLCASRTSGGYEQYFGPGTRLTVT.

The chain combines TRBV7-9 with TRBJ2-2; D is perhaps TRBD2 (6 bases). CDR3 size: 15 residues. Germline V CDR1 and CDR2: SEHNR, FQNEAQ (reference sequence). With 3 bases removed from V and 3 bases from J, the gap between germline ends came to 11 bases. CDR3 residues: CASSLGLLDTGELFF. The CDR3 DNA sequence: TGTGCCAGCAGCTTGGGACTTTTGGACACCGGGGAGCTGTTTTTT.

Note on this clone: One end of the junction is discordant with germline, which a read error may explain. In nucleotides, the CDR3 is TGTGCCAGCAGTCCGGACGGGAACCCCTACGAGCAGTACTTC. The encoded protein is CASSPDGNPYEQYF. The chain employs TRBV10-3 and TRBJ2-7, with D possibly matching TRBD2 (5 bases). Germline assignment: CDR1 ENHRY and CDR2 SYGVKD. CDR3 length: 14 residues.

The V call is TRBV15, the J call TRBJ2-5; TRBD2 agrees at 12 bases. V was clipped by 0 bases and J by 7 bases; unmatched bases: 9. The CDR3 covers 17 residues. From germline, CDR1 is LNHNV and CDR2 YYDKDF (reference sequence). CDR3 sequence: CATSRDLTLAGGGTQYF. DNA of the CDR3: TGTGCCACCAGCAGAGATCTGACACTAGCGGGAGGAGGGACCCAGTACTTC.

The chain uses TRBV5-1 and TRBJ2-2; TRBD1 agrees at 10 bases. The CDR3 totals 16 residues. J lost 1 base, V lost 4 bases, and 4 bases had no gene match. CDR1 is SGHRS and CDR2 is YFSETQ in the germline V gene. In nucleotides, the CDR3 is TGCGCCAGCAGCCCCCGGACAGGGGGGAACACCGGGGAGCTGTTTTTT. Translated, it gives CASSPRTGGNTGELFF.

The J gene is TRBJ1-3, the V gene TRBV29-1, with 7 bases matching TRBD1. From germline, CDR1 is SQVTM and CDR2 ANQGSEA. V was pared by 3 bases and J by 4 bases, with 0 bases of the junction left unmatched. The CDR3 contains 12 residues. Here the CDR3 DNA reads TGCAGCGTTGAGACAGGGGGAAACACCATATATTTT. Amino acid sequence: CSVETGGNTIYF.

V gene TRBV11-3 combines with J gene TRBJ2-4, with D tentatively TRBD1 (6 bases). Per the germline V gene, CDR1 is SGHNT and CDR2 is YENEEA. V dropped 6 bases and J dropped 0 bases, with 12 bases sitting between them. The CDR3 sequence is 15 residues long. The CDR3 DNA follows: TGTGCCAGCAGGCCTACAGGGTTAGCCAAAAACATTCAGTACTTC. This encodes CASRPTGLAKNIQYF.

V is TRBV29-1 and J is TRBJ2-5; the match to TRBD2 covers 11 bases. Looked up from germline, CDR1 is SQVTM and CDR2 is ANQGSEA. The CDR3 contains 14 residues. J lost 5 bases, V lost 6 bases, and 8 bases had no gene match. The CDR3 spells CSVPLAGVRETQYF. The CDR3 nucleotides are TGCAGCGTCCCACTAGCGGGAGTGCGGGAGACCCAGTACTTC.